This TCR beta chain was recorded in a study of blood T cell repertoires in COVID-19. J was trimmed by 1 base and V by 10 bases; bases with no gene match: 3. The germline gives CDR1 LNHDA, CDR2 SQIVND (reference sequence). This CDR3 has 13 residues. Data came from immunoSEQ multiplex PCR; TCRdb stores just in-frame clones and leaves some out. The table shows some 200,000 clones, with about 81% occurring only once. This chain connects TRBV19 to TRBJ1-1, with 10 positions matching TRBD1. The sample consisted of PBMCs or T cells enriched from blood (not recorded which). The sequence was collected from a man aged 40-50 years who had recovered from COVID-19. This CDR3 is CATRDRGNTEAFF. CDR3 nucleotides: TGTGCCACCCGGGACAGGGGGAACACTGAAGCTTTCTTT.